This T cell receptor (beta chain) was sequenced in a study of response to subunit inactivated influenza vaccine. TCRdb reprocessed the RT-PCR reads with MiXCR, giving one entry per CDR3 protein. Of more than 450,000 distinct CDR3 sequences in the sample, over 9.5% were seen once. The V gene's germline CDR1 is SGHRS and CDR2 YFSETQ. The CDR3 has 15 residues. Trimming pared 4 bases from V and 6 bases from J, leaving 20 bases between. This clonotype came up a few times. This sequence joins TRBV5-1 and TRBJ2-7, with a tentative D call TRBD1 (7 bases). This TCR came from a man between 45 and 60 years old who received an inactivated influenza vaccine. Source: PBMCs from blood, taken on the day of vaccination. The CDR3 loop reads CASSPRQGWGGEQYF. CDR3 coding DNA: TGCGCCAGCAGCCCCCGACAGGGATGGGGAGGCGAGCAGTACTTC.